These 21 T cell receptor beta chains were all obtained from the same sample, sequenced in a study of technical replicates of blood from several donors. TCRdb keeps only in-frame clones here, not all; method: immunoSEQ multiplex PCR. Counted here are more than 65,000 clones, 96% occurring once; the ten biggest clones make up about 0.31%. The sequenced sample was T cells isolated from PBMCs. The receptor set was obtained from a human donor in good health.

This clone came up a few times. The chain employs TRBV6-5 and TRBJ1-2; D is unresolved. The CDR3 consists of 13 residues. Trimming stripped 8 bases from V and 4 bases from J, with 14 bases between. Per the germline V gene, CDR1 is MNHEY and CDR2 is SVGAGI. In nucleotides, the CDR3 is TGTGCCAGCGGCTATAACAGCATCTATGGCTACACCTTC. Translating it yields CASGYNSIYGYTF.

The DNA for the CDR3 is TGTGCCAGCAGCTTAGTCCCTTCCTACGAGCAGTACTTC. Its protein product is CASSLVPSYEQYF. V usage is TRBV7-2 and J usage is TRBJ2-7; D unclear. V was shortened by 1 base and J by 1 base, with 5 bases between the two germline ends. CDR1 is SGHTA and CDR2 is FQGNSA in the germline V gene. This CDR3 has 13 amino acids. The whole variable domain, filled in from reference TRBV7-2 and TRBJ2-7, reads GAGVSQSPSNKVTEKGKDVELRCDPISGHTALYWYRQSLGQGLEFLIYFQGNSAPDKSGLPSDRFSAERTGGSVSTLTIQRTQQEDSAVYLCASSLVPSYEQYFGPGTRLTVT.

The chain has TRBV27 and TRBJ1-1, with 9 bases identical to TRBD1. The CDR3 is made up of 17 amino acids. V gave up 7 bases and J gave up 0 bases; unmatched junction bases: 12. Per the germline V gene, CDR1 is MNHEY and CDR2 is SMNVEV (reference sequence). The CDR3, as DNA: TGTGCCAGCACGCTGGTGGGGGACAGGGTATTGAACACTGAAGCTTTCTTT. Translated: CASTLVGDRVLNTEAFF.

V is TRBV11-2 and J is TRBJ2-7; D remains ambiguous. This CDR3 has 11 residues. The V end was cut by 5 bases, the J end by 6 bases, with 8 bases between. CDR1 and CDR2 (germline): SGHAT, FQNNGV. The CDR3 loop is CASSLSGEQYF. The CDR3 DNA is TGTGCCAGCAGCCTTAGTGGCGAGCAGTACTTC.

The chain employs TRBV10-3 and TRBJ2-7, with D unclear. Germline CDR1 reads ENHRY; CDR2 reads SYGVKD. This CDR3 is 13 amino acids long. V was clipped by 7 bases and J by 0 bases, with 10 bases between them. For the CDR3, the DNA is TGTGCCATCACTACAGAACCCTCCTACGAGCAGTACTTC. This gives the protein CAITTEPSYEQYF.

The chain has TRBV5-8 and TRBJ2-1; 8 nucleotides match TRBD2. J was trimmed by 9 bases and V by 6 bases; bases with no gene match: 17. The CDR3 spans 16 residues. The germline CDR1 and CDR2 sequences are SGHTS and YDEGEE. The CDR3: CASIFRGAGGLGEQFF. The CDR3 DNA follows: TGTGCCAGCATCTTCCGGGGGGCGGGAGGACTAGGTGAGCAGTTCTTC.

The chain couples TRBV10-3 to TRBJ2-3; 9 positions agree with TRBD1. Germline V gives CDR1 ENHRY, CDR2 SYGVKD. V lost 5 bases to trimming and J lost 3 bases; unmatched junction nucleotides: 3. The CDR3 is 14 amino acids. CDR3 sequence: CAISRDRETDTQYF. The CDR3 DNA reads TGTGCCATCAGTAGGGACAGGGAAACAGATACGCAGTATTTT.

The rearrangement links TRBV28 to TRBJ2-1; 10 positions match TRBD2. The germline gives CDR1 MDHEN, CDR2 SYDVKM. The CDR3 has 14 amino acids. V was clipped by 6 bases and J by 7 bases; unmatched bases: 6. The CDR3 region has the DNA TGTGCCAGCAGAGCGGGAGGGTTGCGGAATGAGCAGTTCTTC. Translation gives CASRAGGLRNEQFF. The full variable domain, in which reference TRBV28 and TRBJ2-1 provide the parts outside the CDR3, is DVKVTQSSRYLVKRTGEKVFLECVQDMDHENMFWYRQDPGLGLRLIYFSYDVKMKEKGDIPEGYSVSREKKERFSLILESASTNQTSMYLCASRAGGLRNEQFFGPGTRLTVL.

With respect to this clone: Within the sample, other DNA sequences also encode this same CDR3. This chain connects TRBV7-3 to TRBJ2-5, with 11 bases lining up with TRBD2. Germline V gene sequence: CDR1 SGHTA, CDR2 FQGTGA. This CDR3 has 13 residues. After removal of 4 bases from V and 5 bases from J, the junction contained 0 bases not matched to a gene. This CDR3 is CASSWTSGETQYF. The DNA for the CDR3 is TGTGCCAGCAGCTGGACTAGCGGGGAGACCCAGTACTTC.

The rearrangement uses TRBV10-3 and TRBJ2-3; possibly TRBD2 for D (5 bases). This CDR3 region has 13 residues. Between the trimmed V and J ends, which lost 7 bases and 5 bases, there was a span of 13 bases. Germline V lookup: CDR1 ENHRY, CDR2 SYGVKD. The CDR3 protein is CAITEGEGDTQYF. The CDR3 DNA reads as TGTGCCATCACAGAGGGAGAGGGAGATACGCAGTATTTT.

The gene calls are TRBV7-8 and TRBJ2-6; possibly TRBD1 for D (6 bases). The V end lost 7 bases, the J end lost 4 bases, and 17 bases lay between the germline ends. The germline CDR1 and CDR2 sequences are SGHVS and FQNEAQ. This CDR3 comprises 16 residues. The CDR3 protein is CASTRSRGPGANVLTF. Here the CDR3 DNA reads TGTGCCAGCACCCGATCCAGGGGACCGGGGGCCAACGTCCTGACTTTC.

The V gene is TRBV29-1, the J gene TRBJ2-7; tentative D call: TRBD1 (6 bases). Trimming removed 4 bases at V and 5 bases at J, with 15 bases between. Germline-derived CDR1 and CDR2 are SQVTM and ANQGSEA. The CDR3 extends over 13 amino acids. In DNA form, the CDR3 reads TGCAGCGTTGGAGGGGGAGTACGCCACGAGCAGTACTTC. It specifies CSVGGGVRHEQYF.

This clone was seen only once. CDR3 sequence (DNA): TGCGCCAGCAGCTTGTCAGGGGCCACTGAAGCTTTCTTT. It codes for CASSLSGATEAFF. The J gene is TRBJ1-1, the V gene TRBV5-1; perhaps TRBD1 as D (6 bases). This CDR3 is 13 amino acids long. CDR1 is SGHRS and CDR2 is YFSETQ in the germline V gene. Deletions cut 1 base from V and 4 bases from J, with 8 bases between.

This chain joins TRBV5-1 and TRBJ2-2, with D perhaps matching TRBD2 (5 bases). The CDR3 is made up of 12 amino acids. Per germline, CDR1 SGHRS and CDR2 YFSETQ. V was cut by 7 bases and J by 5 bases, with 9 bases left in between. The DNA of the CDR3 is TGCGCCAGCCTTGGAGGTACCGGGGAGCTGTTTTTT. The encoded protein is CASLGGTGELFF.

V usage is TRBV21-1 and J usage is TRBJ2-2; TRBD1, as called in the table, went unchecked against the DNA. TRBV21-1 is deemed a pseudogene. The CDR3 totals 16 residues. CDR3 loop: CASSKVAGRGTGELFF. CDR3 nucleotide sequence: TGTGCCAGCAGCAAAGTGGCAGGTAGGGGAACCGGGGAGCTGTTTTTT.

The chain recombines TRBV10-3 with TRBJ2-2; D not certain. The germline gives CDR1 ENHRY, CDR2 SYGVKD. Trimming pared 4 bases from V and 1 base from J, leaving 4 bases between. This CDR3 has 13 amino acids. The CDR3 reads CAISGQNTGELFF. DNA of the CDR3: TGTGCCATCAGTGGACAGAACACCGGGGAGCTGTTTTTT.

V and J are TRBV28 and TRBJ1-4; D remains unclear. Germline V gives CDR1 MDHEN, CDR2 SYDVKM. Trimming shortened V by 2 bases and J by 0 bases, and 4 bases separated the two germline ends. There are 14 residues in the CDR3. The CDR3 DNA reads TGTGCCAGCAGTTTACATGCAACTAATGAAAAACTGTTTTTT. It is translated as CASSLHATNEKLFF.

Here the CDR3 reads CASSIGLRVTDTQYF. The CDR3 DNA is TGTGCCAGTAGTATTGGTCTGAGGGTCACAGATACGCAGTATTTT. The chain has TRBV19 and TRBJ2-3; tentatively, D is TRBD2 (5 bases). V lost 3 bases and J 2 bases, leaving 12 bases between the germline ends. The CDR3 is made up of 15 amino acids. The germline V gene encodes CDR1 LNHDA and CDR2 SQIVND (reference sequence).

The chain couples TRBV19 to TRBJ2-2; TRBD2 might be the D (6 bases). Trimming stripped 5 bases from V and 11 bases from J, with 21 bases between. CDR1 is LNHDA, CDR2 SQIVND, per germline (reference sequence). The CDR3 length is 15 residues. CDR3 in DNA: TGTGCCAGTAGTTGGGGGGACCCCCGGAAGGGCGAGCTGTTTTTT. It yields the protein CASSWGDPRKGELFF.

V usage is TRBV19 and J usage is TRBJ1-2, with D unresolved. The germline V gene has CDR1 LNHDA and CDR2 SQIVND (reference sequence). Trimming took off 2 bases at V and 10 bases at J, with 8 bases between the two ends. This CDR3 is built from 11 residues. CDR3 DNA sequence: TGTGCCAGTAGTATACGGGAGGCCTACACCTTC. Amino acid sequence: CASSIREAYTF.

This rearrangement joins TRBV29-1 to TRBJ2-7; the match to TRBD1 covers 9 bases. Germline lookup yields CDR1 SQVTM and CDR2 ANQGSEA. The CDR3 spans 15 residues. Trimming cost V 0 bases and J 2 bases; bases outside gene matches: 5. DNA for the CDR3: TGCAGCGTTGAAGATTCAGGACAGGGGACCTACGAGCAGTACTTC. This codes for CSVEDSGQGTYEQYF.